Shown below are 20 T cell receptor beta chains from a single sample sequenced in a study of beta chain features in type 1 diabetes. Points from the study as a whole: Across all four CD4+ subsets, people with type 1 diabetes showed modestly shorter TCRB CDR3s.

Antigens for these TCRs are unknown. Every isolated RNA sample was fully reverse transcribed, so sequencing captured expressed TCRB transcripts. Assay: immunoSEQ multiplex PCR; the TCRdb copy retains only in-frame clones and omits some. The data contain more than 100,000 clones, 9% of them singletons. Sequencing was performed on central memory CD4+ T cells from blood. The receptors here all came from a man aged 25-40 years with type 1 diabetes.

The V call is TRBV11-3, the J call TRBJ2-1; maybe TRBD2 (6 bases). CDR3 size: 12 residues. With 3 bases removed from V and 10 bases from J, the gap between germline ends came to 10 bases. CDR1 is SGHNT, CDR2 YENEEA, per germline. In nucleotides, the CDR3 is TGTGCCAGCAGCTTGGGACTTTCCGAGCAGTTCTTC. This encodes CASSLGLSEQFF.

This chain links TRBV21-1 with TRBJ2-5; TRBD2, the D gene given by the table, was not confirmed from the DNA. TRBV21-1 represents a pseudogene. This CDR3 spans 14 amino acids. CDR3 sequence (DNA): TGTGCCACCGGACTCCTAAATTTTAAAGAGACCCAGTACTTC. This codes for CATGLLNFKETQYF.

This clone appeared a few times. The sample contains more than one DNA sequence encoding this CDR3. The J gene is TRBJ2-1, the V gene TRBV7-3; D gene uncertain. Germline V CDR1 and CDR2: SGHTA, FQGTGA. The CDR3 covers 13 residues. V was clipped by 1 base and J by 7 bases, with 8 bases between them. The CDR3 protein is CASSLNSVNEQFF. Written as DNA, the CDR3 is TGTGCCAGCAGCTTAAATTCGGTGAATGAGCAGTTCTTC.

There are a few counts of this clone. The rearrangement links TRBV9 to TRBJ1-2; 10 bases fit TRBD1. The CDR3 extends over 15 amino acids. The J segment lost 4 bases and the V segment lost 3 bases, leaving 6 bases of the junction unmatched. Germline CDR1 reads SGDLS; CDR2 reads YYNGEE. The CDR3: CASSGGDRGSYGYTF. The CDR3 DNA reads as TGTGCCAGCAGCGGGGGGGACAGGGGTTCCTATGGCTACACCTTC.

The chain recombines TRBV5-4 with TRBJ1-2; D is ambiguous. The CDR3 loop spans 13 amino acids. CDR1 SGHNT and CDR2 YYREEE come from the germline V gene (reference sequence). The V and J ends lost 0 bases and 3 bases respectively, with 6 bases between them. In nucleotides, the CDR3 is TGTGCCAGCAGCTTGGGAGAGGACTATGGCTACACCTTC. Its translation: CASSLGEDYGYTF.

CDR3 nucleotides: TGTGCCAGCATACTAGCGGGGGGGAACATTCAGTACTTC. It is translated as CASILAGGNIQYF. The gene calls are TRBV6-6 and TRBJ2-4; 13 nucleotides align to TRBD2. The length of the CDR3 is 13 residues. Germline CDR1 MNHNY, CDR2 SVGAGI (reference sequence). V trimming: 7 bases; J trimming: 7 bases; junction bases outside the gene matches: 1.

This clone has just a few counts. This rearrangement joins TRBV4-1 to TRBJ2-1; TRBD2 matches 8 bases. The CDR3 totals 14 residues. The V gene end was trimmed by 6 bases and the J gene end by 2 bases; junction bases not matched to a gene: 3. Per the germline V gene, CDR1 is MGHRA and CDR2 is YSYEKL. CDR3 coding DNA: TGCGCCAGCAGGACGGGGGGGGCCTACAATGAGCAGTTCTTC. This gives the protein CASRTGGAYNEQFF.

This clone was detected only a few times. The genes are TRBV7-2 and TRBJ2-3; D gene unclear. CDR3 length: 14 residues. From germline, CDR1 is SGHTA and CDR2 FQGNSA. Trimming left V 3 bases short and J 2 bases short, with 9 bases between. CDR3 sequence (DNA): TGTGCCAGCAGCTTGGAGAGCTACACAGATACGCAGTATTTT. This gives the protein CASSLESYTDTQYF.

There are a few counts of this clone. V is TRBV2 and J is TRBJ1-1; 7 bases line up with TRBD1. Germline loops: CDR1 SNHLY, CDR2 FYNNEI. Trimming cost V 6 bases and J 6 bases; bases outside gene matches: 1. CDR3 size: 11 residues. This chain's CDR3 is CASSQGAEAFF. For the CDR3, the DNA is TGTGCCAGCAGCCAGGGGGCTGAAGCTTTCTTT.

The chain is built from TRBV19 and TRBJ2-2, with D tentatively TRBD1 (6 bases). Trimming took off 4 bases at V and 6 bases at J, with 9 bases between the two ends. CDR1 and CDR2 from the germline V gene are LNHDA and SQIVND (reference sequence). The CDR3 is made up of 13 amino acids. This CDR3 reads CASSNRVAGELFF. CDR3 sequence (DNA): TGTGCCAGTAGTAACAGGGTCGCCGGGGAGCTGTTTTTT.

This clone was observed a handful of times. V gene TRBV27 combines with J gene TRBJ1-1; D unclear. The germline CDR1 and CDR2 sequences are MNHEY and SMNVEV (reference sequence). Trimming removed 2 bases at V and 0 bases at J, with 10 bases between. The CDR3 consists of 15 residues. The CDR3 DNA sequence: TGTGCCAGCAGTTTACGAGGAGGGATGAACACTGAAGCTTTCTTT. Amino acid sequence: CASSLRGGMNTEAFF.

V and J are TRBV5-1 and TRBJ2-7; TRBD1 might be the D (6 bases). This CDR3 spans 12 amino acids. Trimming left V 2 bases short and J 4 bases short, with 7 bases between. The germline V gene encodes CDR1 SGHRS and CDR2 YFSETQ. The chain's CDR3 is CASSFDRYEQYF. The CDR3 bases are TGCGCCAGCAGCTTCGACAGGTACGAGCAGTACTTC.

This sequence joins TRBV4-2 and TRBJ2-3; D gene unclear. V lost 4 bases to trimming and J lost 4 bases, with 6 bases between them. The CDR3 loop spans 12 amino acids. Germline CDR1 LGHNA, CDR2 YNFKEQ. CDR3 bases: TGTGCCAGCAGCCCTTTCCCAGATACGCAGTATTTT. Its translation is CASSPFPDTQYF.

The genes are TRBV28 and TRBJ2-7; D is undetermined. Germline CDR1 and CDR2: MDHEN and SYDVKM. The CDR3 has 11 amino acids. V was shortened by 2 bases and J by 7 bases, with 6 bases between the two germline ends. The chain's CDR3 is CASSLIREQYF. DNA of the CDR3: TGTGCCAGCAGTTTAATCAGGGAGCAGTACTTC.

The rearrangement uses TRBV5-4 and TRBJ2-5; D perhaps matches TRBD1 (5 bases). The length of the CDR3 is 15 residues. V lost 2 bases, J lost 1 base, and 12 bases lay in between. Germline CDR1 reads SGHNT; CDR2 reads YYREEE (reference sequence). The CDR3 spells CASSFSGATQETQYF. In nucleotides, the CDR3 is TGTGCCAGCAGCTTTTCTGGGGCCACCCAAGAGACCCAGTACTTC.

In this sample, this clone turned up a few times. Other DNA sequences in the same sample also yield this CDR3. This chain joins TRBV7-3 and TRBJ2-3; D unresolved. Germline V gives CDR1 SGHTA, CDR2 FQGTGA. The CDR3 runs to 13 residues. Trimming removed 2 bases from V and 4 bases from J, with 7 bases in between. In DNA form, the CDR3 reads TGTGCCAGCAGCTTAGGGCAGGCAGATACGCAGTATTTT. Protein sequence: CASSLGQADTQYF.

The chain is built from TRBV27 and TRBJ1-5; tentative D call: TRBD1 (6 bases). In germline, CDR1 is MNHEY, CDR2 SMNVEV (reference sequence). The V end lost 4 bases, the J end lost 6 bases, and 10 bases lay between the germline ends. The CDR3 loop spans 13 amino acids. CDR3 nucleotides: TGTGCCAGCAGTTATCGGGGGGCTCAGCCCCAGCATTTT. Residues: CASSYRGAQPQHF.

This clone was detected only a few times. The rearrangement uses TRBV18 and TRBJ2-7, with TRBD1 identical over 9 bases. V lost 2 bases to trimming and J lost 2 bases; unmatched junction nucleotides: 19. The CDR3 is made up of 20 amino acids. Germline CDR1 reads KGHSH; CDR2 reads LQKENI. The CDR3 DNA sequence: TGTGCCAGCTCACCAGCCTTTGGACAGGGGAACCAGGCGCCTACCTACGAGCAGTACTTC. Its protein is CASSPAFGQGNQAPTYEQYF. The entire variable domain, with the rest obtained from reference TRBV18 and TRBJ2-7, is as follows: NAGVMQNPRHLVRRRGQEARLRCSPMKGHSHVYWYRQLPEEGLKFMVYLQKENIIDESGMPKERFSAEFPKEGPSILRIQQVVRGDSAAYFCASSPAFGQGNQAPTYEQYFGPGTRLTVT.

The V gene is TRBV23-1, the J gene TRBJ2-1, with TRBD2 matching over 11 bases. TRBV23-1 is flagged as an ORF with uncertain function. There are 20 residues in the CDR3. The ends lost 7 bases at V and 0 bases at J; junction bases unmatched: 17. CDR3 nucleotides: TGCGCCAGCACCTTGAGGTTTGGGCGACTAGCGGGGTGCTCCTACAATGAGCAGTTCTTC. Amino acids: CASTLRFGRLAGCSYNEQFF.

The chain links TRBV7-2 to TRBJ2-1, with D tentatively TRBD1 (6 bases). The germline gives CDR1 SGHTA, CDR2 FQGNSA. Trimming shortened V by 5 bases and J by 5 bases, and 16 bases separated the two germline ends. The CDR3 totals 15 residues. The chain's CDR3 is CASSHRTEINNEQFF. The CDR3 DNA sequence: TGTGCCAGCAGCCACAGGACAGAGATTAACAATGAGCAGTTCTTC.